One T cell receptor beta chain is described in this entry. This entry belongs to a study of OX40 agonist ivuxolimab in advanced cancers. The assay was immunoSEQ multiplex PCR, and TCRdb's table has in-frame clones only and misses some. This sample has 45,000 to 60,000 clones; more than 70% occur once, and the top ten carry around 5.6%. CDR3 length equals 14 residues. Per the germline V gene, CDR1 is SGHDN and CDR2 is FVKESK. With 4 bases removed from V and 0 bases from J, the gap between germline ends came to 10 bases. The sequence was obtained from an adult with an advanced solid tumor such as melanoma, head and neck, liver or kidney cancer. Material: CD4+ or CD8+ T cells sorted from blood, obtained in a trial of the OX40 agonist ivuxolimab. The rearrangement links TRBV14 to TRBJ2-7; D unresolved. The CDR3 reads CASSPYSTSYEQYV. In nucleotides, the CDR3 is TGTGCCAGCAGCCCATACAGTACCTCCTACGAGCAGTACGTC.